These T cell receptor beta chains were read from a single sample in a study of cytomegalovirus exposure and HLA in healthy donors. Data came from immunoSEQ multiplex PCR; TCRdb stores just in-frame clones and leaves some out. The profile shows about 110,000 clones, more than 70% of them singletons. The sample taken for sequencing was PBMCs. The receptors were gathered from a woman aged 18-30 years in good health and CMV-seronegative. The CDR3 runs from the conserved cysteine through the conserved F or W. The D gene is left open where the match is weak. Clone size is shown for a subset of rows, as once, few, many or a class of expanded clone.

size,V,J,length,D,DNA,CDR3
-,TRBV6-1,TRBJ1-1,13,-,TGTGCCAGCAGTGTTTTACAGAACACTGAAGCTTTCTTT,CASSVLQNTEAFF
-,TRBV5-5,TRBJ1-2,13,-,TGTGCCAGCAGCTTGGAGGGAGGCTATGGCTACACCTTC,CASSLEGGYGYTF
-,TRBV28,TRBJ1-2,14,-,TGTGCCAGCAGTTTTAGGGGTGGGCCAGTTGGCTACACCTTC,CASSFRGGPVGYTF
-,TRBV9,TRBJ1-1,15,-,TGTGCCAGCAGCCCCAGCGGGCAATTCAACACTGAAGCTTTCTTT,CASSPSGQFNTEAFF
-,TRBV28,TRBJ1-2,17,-,TGTGCCAGCAGTTCGCCTAGAGATGGGTCGCAGTCCTATGGCTACACCTTC,CASSSPRDGSQSYGYTF
-,TRBV5-1,TRBJ1-2,12,-,TGCGCCAGCAGCTTGGGACAGATCGGCTACACCTTC,CASSLGQIGYTF
-,TRBV23-1,TRBJ2-7,16,-,TGCGCCAGCAGTCAAAAGGGGGGGACCTACGAACGGGGCAGGTACTTC,CASSQKGGTYERGRYF
-,TRBV7-3,TRBJ2-1,18,-,TGTGCCAGCAGCCCCAGCCGGGGGAGGCGTAGCTCCTACAATGAGCAGTTCTTC,CASSPSRGRRSSYNEQFF
once,TRBV7-9,TRBJ1-2,15,-,TGTGCCAGCAGCTTAGCGGGGCTTGAAAACTATGGCTACACCTTC,CASSLAGLENYGYTF
-,TRBV9,TRBJ1-2,16,TRBD1,TGTGCCAGCAGCGTAGAGGGGACAGGGACTAACTATGGCTACACCTTC,CASSVEGTGTNYGYTF
few,TRBV6-1,TRBJ2-7,15,TRBD2,TGTGCCAGCAGTGAAGTAGCGGGAGGCGTCCACGAGCAGTACTTC,CASSEVAGGVHEQYF
-,TRBV2,TRBJ1-4,13,-,TGTGCCAGCAGTGGGGGGGGGTTTGAAAAACTGTTTTTT,CASSGGGFEKLFF
-,TRBV30,TRBJ2-3,15,-,TGTGCCTGGAGTACCCTGGCGGTGAGCACAGATACGCAGTATTTT,CAWSTLAVSTDTQYF
-,TRBV5-4,TRBJ2-5,14,-,TGTGCCAGCAGCTTGGCCCAGCGTCAAGAGACCCAGTACTTC,CASSLAQRQETQYF
-,TRBV6-6,TRBJ1-5,16,TRBD1,TGTGCCAGCAGTTACTTCCTTACAGGGGGCGGTCAGCCCCAGCATTTT,CASSYFLTGGGQPQHF
once,TRBV6-5,TRBJ1-2,15,TRBD1,TGTGCCAGCAGACGACAGGGGGCGTGGGGCTATGGCTACACCTTC,CASRRQGAWGYGYTF
-,TRBV19,TRBJ1-6,14,TRBD1,TGTGCCACCGCGGACAGGAATAACAATTCACCCCTCCACTTT,CATADRNNNSPLHF
-,TRBV7-2,TRBJ1-6,14,TRBD1,TGTGCCAGCAGCCTTTCCCGGACAGGATCACCCCTCCACTTT,CASSLSRTGSPLHF
-,TRBV4-2,TRBJ2-1,14,-,TGTGCCAGCAGCCAAGATACAGACCCTCTGGAGCAGTTCTTC,CASSQDTDPLEQFF
few,TRBV2,TRBJ1-2,13,-,TGTGCCAGCAGCGGACAACCGGGCTATGGCTACACCTTC,CASSGQPGYGYTF
few,TRBV6-5,TRBJ2-7,15,-,TGTGCCAGCAGTTACTCCTTTACGTCGTCGCGGGAGCAGTACTTC,CASSYSFTSSREQYF
-,TRBV7-2,TRBJ2-1,13,-,TGTGCCAGCAGCTTAGGAACTCCGAGTGAGCAGTTCTTC,CASSLGTPSEQFF
-,TRBV5-1,TRBJ2-1,14,-,TGCGCCAGCAGCTTGGACCCCCAGATTAACATGCAGTTCTTC,CASSLDPQINMQFF
-,TRBV4-1,TRBJ2-7,13,TRBD1,TGCGCCAGCAGCACCCTGACAGGGGGCGAGCAGTACTTC,CASSTLTGGEQYF